The source of this TCR beta chain is a study of OX40 agonist ivuxolimab in advanced cancers. Whole-study context: Participants, 70% to 90% male, averaged around 60 years of age, ranging from about 23 to 85.

The method was immunoSEQ multiplex PCR; TCRdb's version includes in-frame clones alone and lacks a portion of them. The sample gives approximately 82,000 clones, approximately 92% of which show up once; about 0.6% is in the top ten. This CDR3 region has 15 residues. Germline CDR1 reads SGHNT; CDR2 reads YYREEE (reference sequence). Trimming removed 5 bases from V and 5 bases from J; junction bases left unmatched: 11. The sample in question was CD4+ or CD8+ T cells sorted from blood, obtained in a trial of the OX40 agonist ivuxolimab. This TCR was sampled from an adult with an advanced solid tumor such as melanoma, head and neck, liver or kidney cancer. This chain links TRBV5-4 with TRBJ2-3; 7 bases are shared with TRBD1. DNA for the CDR3: TGTGCCAGCAGACCCGGACAGGTCCAGGGAGATACGCAGTATTTT. Protein: CASRPGQVQGDTQYF.